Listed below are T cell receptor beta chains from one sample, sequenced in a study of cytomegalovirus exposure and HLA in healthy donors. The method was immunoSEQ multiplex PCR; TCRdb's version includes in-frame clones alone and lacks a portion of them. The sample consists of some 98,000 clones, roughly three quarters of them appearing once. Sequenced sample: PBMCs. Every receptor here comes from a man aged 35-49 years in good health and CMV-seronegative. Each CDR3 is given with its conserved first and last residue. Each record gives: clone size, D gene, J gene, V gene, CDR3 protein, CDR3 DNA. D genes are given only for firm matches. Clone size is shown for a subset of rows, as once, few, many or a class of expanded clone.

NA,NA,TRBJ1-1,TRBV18,CASSLGQLNTEAFF,TGTGCCAGCTCTCTCGGACAGCTGAACACTGAAGCTTTCTTT
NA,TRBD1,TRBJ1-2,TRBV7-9,CASSSIQGGRGYTF,TGTGCCAGCAGCTCAATACAAGGGGGCCGGGGCTACACCTTC
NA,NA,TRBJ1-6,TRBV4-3,CASSQVSQGGSNSPLHF,TGCGCCAGCAGCCAAGTGTCCCAGGGAGGCTCTAATTCACCCCTCCACTTT
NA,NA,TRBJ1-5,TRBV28,CASRATGKNNQPQHF,TGTGCCAGCAGGGCAACAGGGAAAAACAATCAGCCCCAGCATTTT
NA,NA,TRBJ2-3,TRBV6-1,CASSANMVADTQYF,TGTGCCAGCAGCGCGAATATGGTGGCAGATACGCAGTATTTT
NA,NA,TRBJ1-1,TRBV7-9,CASSIGQRGTEAFF,TGTGCCAGCAGCATCGGACAGCGGGGAACTGAAGCTTTCTTT
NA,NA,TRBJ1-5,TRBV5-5,CASSPDRNQPQHF,TGTGCCAGCAGCCCTGACAGAAATCAGCCCCAGCATTTT
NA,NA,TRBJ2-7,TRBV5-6,CASSRTGLYEQYF,TGTGCCAGCAGCCGAACAGGGTTATACGAGCAGTACTTC
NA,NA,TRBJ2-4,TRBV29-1,CSVDLLDIQYF,TGCAGCGTTGATCTACTCGACATTCAGTACTTC
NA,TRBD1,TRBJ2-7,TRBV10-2,CASSSGTVSSYEQYF,TGCGCCAGCAGTTCCGGGACAGTCAGCTCCTACGAGCAGTACTTC
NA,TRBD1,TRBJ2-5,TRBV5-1,CASTQGAGETQYF,TGCGCCAGCACCCAGGGGGCTGGGGAGACCCAGTACTTC
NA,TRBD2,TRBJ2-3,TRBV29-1,CSAAPSGSTDTQYF,TGCAGCGCGGCGCCTAGCGGGAGCACAGATACGCAGTATTTT
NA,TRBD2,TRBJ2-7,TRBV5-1,CASSFRRGGSYEQYF,TGCGCCAGCAGCTTCCGGCGGGGGGGCTCCTACGAGCAGTACTTC
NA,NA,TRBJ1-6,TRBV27,CASSLAFNSPLHF,TGTGCCAGCAGTTTAGCGTTTAATTCACCCCTCCACTTT
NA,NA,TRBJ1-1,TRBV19,CASSIGWQEAFF,TGTGCCAGTAGTATAGGGTGGCAGGAAGCTTTCTTT
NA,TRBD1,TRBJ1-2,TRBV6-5,CASRRPGQGNYGYTF,TGTGCCAGCAGACGACCGGGACAGGGAAACTATGGCTACACCTTC
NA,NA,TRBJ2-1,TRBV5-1,CASSLVRYEQFF,TGCGCCAGCAGCTTGGTGCGCTATGAGCAGTTCTTC
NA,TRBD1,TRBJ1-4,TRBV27,CASSFLSLDRASEKLFF,TGTGCCAGCAGTTTTTTGAGTCTGGACAGGGCGTCGGAAAAACTGTTTTTT
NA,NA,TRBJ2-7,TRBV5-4,CASSLERSSPYEQYF,TGTGCCAGCAGCTTGGAACGGTCATCGCCCTACGAGCAGTACTTC
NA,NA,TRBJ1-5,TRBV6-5,CASSYGANQPQHF,TGTGCCAGCAGTTACGGGGCAAATCAGCCCCAGCATTTT
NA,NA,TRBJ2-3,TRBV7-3,CASSLNPKPDTQYF,TGTGCCAGCAGCTTAAATCCTAAGCCGGATACGCAGTATTTT
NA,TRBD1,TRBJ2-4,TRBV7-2,CASSFGTGNIQYF,TGTGCCAGCAGCTTTGGGACAGGGAACATTCAGTACTTC
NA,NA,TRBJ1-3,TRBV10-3,CAISGGGGAGGNTIYF,TGTGCCATCAGTGGCGGAGGAGGGGCGGGTGGAAACACCATATATTTT
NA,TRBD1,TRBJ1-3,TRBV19,CASSATGGGNTIYF,TGTGCCAGTAGTGCCACAGGGGGCGGAAACACCATATATTTT
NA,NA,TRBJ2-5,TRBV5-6,CASSLGVRETQYF,TGTGCCAGCAGCTTGGGTGTGAGGGAGACCCAGTACTTC
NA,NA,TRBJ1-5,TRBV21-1,CASFPGGSNQPQHF,TGTGCCAGCTTTCCAGGGGGTAGCAATCAGCCCCAGCATTTT
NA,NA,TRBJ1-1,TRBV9,CASSIKGVNTEAFF,TGTGCCAGCAGCATTAAGGGGGTGAACACTGAAGCTTTCTTT
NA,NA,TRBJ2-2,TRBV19,CATNVATGNTGELFF,TGTGCCACTAACGTGGCTACGGGTAACACCGGGGAGCTGTTTTTT
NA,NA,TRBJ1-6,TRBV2,CASSEGQPFDSPLHF,TGTGCCAGCAGTGAGGGGCAGCCCTTTGATTCACCCCTCCACTTT
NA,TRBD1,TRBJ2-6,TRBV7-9,CASSHPGQGLNSGANVLTF,TGTGCCAGCAGCCACCCTGGACAGGGGCTAAATTCTGGGGCCAACGTCCTGACTTTC
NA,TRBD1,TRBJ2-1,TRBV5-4,CASSLDGTGYNEQFF,TGTGCCAGCAGCTTGGACGGGACAGGGTACAATGAGCAGTTCTTC
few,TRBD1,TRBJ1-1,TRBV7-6,CASSTTTGDTEAFF,TGTGCCAGCAGTACGACGACAGGGGATACTGAAGCTTTCTTT
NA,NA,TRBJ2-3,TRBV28,CASHYGSHTDTQYF,TGTGCCAGCCATTACGGGAGTCACACAGATACGCAGTATTTT
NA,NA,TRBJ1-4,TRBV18,CASSPRRAIDEKLFF,TGTGCCAGCTCACCACGCAGGGCTATTGATGAAAAACTGTTTTTT
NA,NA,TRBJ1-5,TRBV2,CASNQGGSGQPQHF,TGTGCCAGCAACCAGGGAGGTAGCGGTCAGCCCCAGCATTTT
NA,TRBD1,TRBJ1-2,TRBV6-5,CASRDRGRGNYGYTF,TGTGCCAGCAGGGACAGGGGGCGGGGTAACTATGGCTACACCTTC
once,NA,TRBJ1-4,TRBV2,CASSEEEGGYEKLFF,TGTGCCAGCAGTGAAGAGGAAGGGGGTTATGAAAAACTGTTTTTT
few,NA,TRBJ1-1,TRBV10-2,CATANTGLNTEAFF,TGCGCCACTGCCAATACAGGATTGAACACTGAAGCTTTCTTT
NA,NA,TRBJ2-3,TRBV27,CASSPLFGTPASTDTQYF,TGTGCCAGCAGTCCTCTATTCGGGACTCCTGCTAGCACAGATACGCAGTATTTT
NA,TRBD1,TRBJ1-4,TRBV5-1,CASSPGGASSEKLFF,TGCGCCAGCAGCCCAGGGGGTGCAAGCAGTGAAAAACTGTTTTTT
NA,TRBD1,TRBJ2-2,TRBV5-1,CASSLNRGNTGELFF,TGCGCCAGCAGCTTGAACAGGGGGAACACCGGGGAGCTGTTTTTT
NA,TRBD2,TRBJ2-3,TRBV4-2,CASSQERGSTDTQYF,TGTGCCAGCAGCCAAGAGCGGGGGAGCACAGATACGCAGTATTTT
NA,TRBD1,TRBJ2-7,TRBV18,CASSQTGAYEQYF,TGTGCCAGCTCACAGACAGGGGCCTACGAGCAGTACTTC
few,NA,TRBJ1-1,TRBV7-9,CASVSTGISEAFF,TGTGCCAGCGTGTCCACAGGGATCTCTGAAGCTTTCTTT
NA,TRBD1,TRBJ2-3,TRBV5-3,CARMGDRGGDTQYF,TGTGCCAGAATGGGGGACAGGGGAGGGGATACGCAGTATTTT
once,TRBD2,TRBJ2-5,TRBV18,CASSQLIGTGLGQYF,TGTGCCAGCTCACAATTAATCGGGACCGGACTAGGCCAGTACTTC
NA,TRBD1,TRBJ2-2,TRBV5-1,CASSYDYRGLNTGELFF,TGCGCCAGCAGCTACGATTACAGGGGCTTGAACACCGGGGAGCTGTTTTTT
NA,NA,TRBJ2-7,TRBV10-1,CASSEQGRSYEQYF,TGCGCCAGCAGTGAGCAGGGGCGCTCCTACGAGCAGTACTTC
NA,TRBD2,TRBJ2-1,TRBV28,CASSSSGLAGAPGSYNEQFF,TGTGCCAGCAGTTCGTCGGGACTAGCGGGGGCCCCAGGGTCCTACAATGAGCAGTTCTTC
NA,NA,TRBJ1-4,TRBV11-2,CASSSQGKKLFF,TGTGCCAGCAGCTCCCAGGGTAAAAAACTGTTTTTT
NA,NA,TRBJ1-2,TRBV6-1,CASSEAIRYGYGYTF,TGTGCCAGCAGTGAAGCCATCCGATACGGTTATGGCTACACCTTC
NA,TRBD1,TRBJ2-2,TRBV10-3,CAISATGGGNTGELFF,TGTGCCATCAGTGCCACAGGGGGAGGGAACACCGGGGAGCTGTTTTTT
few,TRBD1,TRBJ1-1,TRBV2,CASSVRQGPTEAFF,TGTGCCAGCAGTGTACGACAGGGGCCCACTGAAGCTTTCTTT